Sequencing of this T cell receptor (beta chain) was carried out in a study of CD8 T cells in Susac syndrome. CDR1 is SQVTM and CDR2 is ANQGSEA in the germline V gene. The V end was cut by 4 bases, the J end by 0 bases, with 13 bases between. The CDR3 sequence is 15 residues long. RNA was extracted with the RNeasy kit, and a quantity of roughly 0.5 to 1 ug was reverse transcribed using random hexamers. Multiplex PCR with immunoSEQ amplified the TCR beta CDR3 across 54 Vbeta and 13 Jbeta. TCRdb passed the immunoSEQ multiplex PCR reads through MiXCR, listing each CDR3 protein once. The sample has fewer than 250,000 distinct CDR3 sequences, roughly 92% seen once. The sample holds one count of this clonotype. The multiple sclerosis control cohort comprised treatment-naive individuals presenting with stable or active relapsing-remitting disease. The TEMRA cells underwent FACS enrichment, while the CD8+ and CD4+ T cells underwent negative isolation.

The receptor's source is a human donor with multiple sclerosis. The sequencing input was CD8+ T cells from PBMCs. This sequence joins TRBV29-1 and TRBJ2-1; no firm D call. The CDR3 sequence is CSVVSLRSSYNEQFF. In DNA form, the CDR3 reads TGCAGCGTTGTTAGCCTTCGTAGCTCCTACAATGAGCAGTTCTTC.